The 26 T cell receptor beta chains reported below all come from one sample, sequenced in a study of blood T cell repertoires in COVID-19. Assay: immunoSEQ multiplex PCR; the TCRdb copy retains only in-frame clones and omits some. This sample has about 59,000 clones, with more than 60% found just once. Sequenced input: peripheral blood. Source of these receptors: a woman aged 70-85 years with acute or convalescent COVID-19.

This chain joins TRBV6-5 and TRBJ1-5; a weak D match, TRBD1 (5 bases). Germline-derived CDR1 and CDR2 are MNHEY and SVGAGI. The CDR3 sequence is 14 residues long. V shed 0 bases and J shed 6 bases, with 9 bases lying between them. CDR3 sequence: CASSYSQGGQPQHF. The CDR3 DNA reads TGTGCCAGCAGTTACTCCCAGGGAGGTCAGCCCCAGCATTTT.

Only a few counts were recorded for this clone. The gene calls are TRBV6-2 or TRBV6-3 and TRBJ1-1; D uncertain. Germline V gives CDR1 MNHEY, CDR2 SVGEGT. The V end lost 4 bases, the J end lost 3 bases, and 6 bases lay between the germline ends. The CDR3 is made up of 12 amino acids. The CDR3 DNA follows: TGTGCCAGCAGTTCCCAGTACACTGAAGCTTTCTTT. Translated, it gives CASSSQYTEAFF.

This clone is a singleton in its sample. CDR3: CASSAGQTLYGYTF. The CDR3 DNA reads as TGTGCCAGCAGTGCAGGACAGACGCTATATGGCTACACCTTC. This chain links TRBV6-2 or TRBV6-3 with TRBJ1-2; TRBD1 might be the D (6 bases). CDR1 MNHEY and CDR2 SVGEGT come from the germline V gene. The CDR3 is made up of 14 amino acids. Trimming pared 5 bases from V and 5 bases from J, leaving 15 bases between.

This clone has only a few counts. The chain joins TRBV25-1 to TRBJ1-6; D not certain. V dropped 6 bases and J dropped 5 bases, with 5 bases sitting between them. Per germline, CDR1 MGHDK and CDR2 SYGVNS. The CDR3 is 12 amino acids. The CDR3 sequence is CASRRDNSPLHF. CDR3 nucleotide sequence: TGTGCCAGCAGGAGAGATAATTCACCCCTCCACTTT.

This chain links TRBV6-5 with TRBJ2-7; D not certain. The CDR3 has 14 residues. V was cut by 6 bases and J by 2 bases, with 14 bases left in between. Looked up from germline, CDR1 is MNHEY and CDR2 is SVGAGI. CDR3 sequence: CASREPSVAYEQYV. In DNA, the CDR3 is TGTGCCAGCAGAGAGCCGTCGGTCGCCTACGAGCAGTACGTC.

Written as DNA, the CDR3 is TGTGCCAGCAGCGCGACAGGGAGTAGCTACAATGAGCAGTTCTTC. Translation: CASSATGSSYNEQFF. The J gene is TRBJ2-1, the V gene TRBV9; TRBD1 agrees at 7 bases. The V gene end was trimmed by 3 bases and the J gene end by 3 bases; junction bases not matched to a gene: 6. Germline CDR1 SGDLS, CDR2 YYNGEE. This CDR3 region has 15 residues.

V gene TRBV7-2 combines with J gene TRBJ2-5; D is uncertain. CDR3 length: 14 residues. Germline CDR1 and CDR2: SGHTA and FQGNSA. Trimming took 1 base from V and 5 from J, leaving 11 bases between them. The CDR3 reads CASSLGPRSETQYF. The CDR3 DNA is TGTGCCAGCAGCTTAGGTCCCCGTTCGGAGACCCAGTACTTC.

The chain carries TRBV19 and TRBJ2-2; the D gene is possibly TRBD2 (6 bases). The V end was cut by 2 bases, the J end by 2 bases, with 18 bases between. CDR3 length equals 18 residues. The germline V gene has CDR1 LNHDA and CDR2 SQIVND (reference sequence). The CDR3: CASSINVFAGTNTGELFF. DNA for the CDR3: TGTGCCAGTAGTATAAATGTTTTTGCAGGGACTAACACCGGGGAGCTGTTTTTT.

The chain is built from TRBV6-5 and TRBJ1-1, with a tentative D call TRBD1 (5 bases). The CDR3 runs 14 residues. V was pared by 6 bases and J by 3 bases, with 14 bases between. Germline-derived CDR1 and CDR2 are MNHEY and SVGAGI. CDR3 protein: CASSLRDFHTEAFF. Here the CDR3 DNA reads TGTGCCAGCAGCCTACGGGACTTCCACACTGAAGCTTTCTTT.

The rearrangement links TRBV11-2 to TRBJ1-2; a possible D gene is TRBD1 (5 bases). The ends were cut back, 1 base at V and 0 bases at J, with 9 bases in the middle. This CDR3 is 15 amino acids long. The V gene's germline CDR1 is SGHAT and CDR2 FQNNGV. CDR3 in amino acids: CASSLGRQTNYGYTF. The DNA for the CDR3 is TGTGCCAGCAGCTTAGGACGACAGACTAACTATGGCTACACCTTC.

This sequence joins TRBV5-1 and TRBJ2-3, with 8 bases that match TRBD1. The ends lost 5 bases at V and 4 bases at J; junction bases unmatched: 6. The CDR3 length is 14 residues. Germline V gene data show CDR1 as SGHRS and CDR2 as YFSETQ. In DNA form, the CDR3 reads TGCGCCAGCAGGGTTGAACAGGGGGCAGATACGCAGTATTTT. Translating it yields CASRVEQGADTQYF.

The genes are TRBV19 and TRBJ2-7, with a possible D match to TRBD1 (7 bases). The CDR3 length is 13 residues. The V gene lost 2 bases and the J gene lost 5 bases, with 10 bases spanning the gap. The germline CDR1 and CDR2 sequences are LNHDA and SQIVND (reference sequence). The CDR3 nucleotides read TGTGCCAGTAGTATAACAGGGGAGGACGAGCAGTACTTC. Protein: CASSITGEDEQYF.

The V call is TRBV24-1, the J call TRBJ2-2; the match to TRBD1 covers 9 bases. The junction had 8 bases not matched to a gene; V was cut back by 10 bases and J by 3 bases. CDR1 and CDR2 from the germline V gene are KGHDR and SFDVKD. The CDR3 totals 15 residues. CDR3 region: CATSPGTGYTGELFF. CDR3 DNA: TGTGCCACTTCGCCTGGGACAGGGTACACCGGGGAGCTGTTTTTT.

CDR3 region: CASSSDGGGTDTQYF. CDR3 coding DNA: TGTGCCAGCAGCTCCGATGGCGGGGGCACAGATACGCAGTATTTT. The chain has TRBV5-4 and TRBJ2-3, with D tentatively TRBD2 (6 bases). The CDR3 consists of 15 residues. V was pared by 3 bases and J by 1 base, with 12 bases between. Germline V gene lookup returns CDR1 SGHNT and CDR2 YYREEE (reference sequence). The complete variable domain, with remaining parts taken from reference TRBV5-4 and TRBJ2-3, reads ETGVTQSPTHLIKTRGQQVTLRCSSQSGHNTVSWYQQALGQGPQFIFQYYREEENGRGNFPPRFSGLQFPNYSSELNVNALELDDSALYLCASSSDGGGTDTQYFGPGTRLTVL.

The chain employs TRBV30 and TRBJ1-4, with D possibly being TRBD1 (5 bases). The CDR3 totals 16 residues. The germline V and J ends were trimmed by 7 bases and 0 bases, with 18 bases remaining between them. Looked up from germline, CDR1 is GTSNPN and CDR2 is SVGIG (reference sequence). The CDR3 bases are TGTGCCTTGGGGCAGGGCAGTTCTGCAACTAATGAAAAACTGTTTTTT. It translates to CALGQGSSATNEKLFF.

This clone showed up just once. The chain recombines TRBV5-1 with TRBJ2-3; 9 nucleotides line up with TRBD2. The V gene's germline CDR1 is SGHRS and CDR2 YFSETQ. Losses at the gene ends were 4 bases for V and 0 bases for J; bases not matched to a gene: 12. This CDR3 region has 18 residues. The CDR3 region is CASSPALAGEYSTDTQYF. CDR3 in DNA: TGCGCCAGCAGCCCAGCGTTAGCGGGGGAGTATAGCACAGATACGCAGTATTTT.

This clone was seen only a few times. The chain joins TRBV2 to TRBJ1-6, with 7 bases lining up with TRBD1. CDR1 is SNHLY, CDR2 FYNNEI, per germline. The CDR3 contains 13 residues. With 8 bases clipped from V and 6 bases from J, the junction kept 4 bases outside the gene matches. DNA of the CDR3: TGTGCCAGCGCGGGACAGTTTAATTCACCCCTCCACTTT. It codes for CASAGQFNSPLHF.

The genes are TRBV3-1 (or the pseudogene TRBV3-2) and TRBJ1-1; tentatively, D is TRBD1 (5 bases). V gave up 3 bases and J gave up 10 bases, with 18 bases separating them. The germline CDR1 and CDR2 sequences are LGHDT and YNNKEL (reference sequence). There are 14 residues in the CDR3. CDR3 in DNA: TGTGCCAGCAGCCACAGGGCCCAATGGGTCGGAGCTTTCTTT. Translation gives CASSHRAQWVGAFF.

This chain joins TRBV9 and TRBJ2-7; tentative D call: TRBD1 (5 bases). The V end was cut by 4 bases, the J end by 2 bases, with 13 bases between. Germline V CDR1 and CDR2: SGDLS, YYNGEE. This CDR3 has 14 residues. The CDR3 here is CASSPTTDTYEQYV. CDR3 nucleotide sequence: TGTGCCAGCAGCCCGACGACGGACACCTACGAGCAGTACGTC.

This clone was picked up one time. Additional DNA sequences in this sample encode the identical CDR3. V usage is TRBV7-9 and J usage is TRBJ1-1; no clear D gene. CDR3 length equals 14 residues. V dropped 3 bases and J dropped 1 base, with 9 bases sitting between them. Germline CDR1 is SEHNR and CDR2 is FQNEAQ (reference sequence). Here the CDR3 reads CASSLTGGNTEAFF. In DNA form, the CDR3 reads TGTGCCAGCAGCTTGACCGGCGGGAACACTGAAGCTTTCTTT.

The V call is TRBV27, the J call TRBJ2-1; 8 bases are shared with TRBD2. The CDR3 contains 15 residues. The V gene end was trimmed by 7 bases and the J gene end by 7 bases; junction bases not matched to a gene: 12. Germline V CDR1 and CDR2: MNHEY, SMNVEV (reference sequence). CDR3 DNA sequence: TGTGCCAGCACCCCTTCGGTAGCGGGGTCTAATGAGCAGTTCTTC. Its translation is CASTPSVAGSNEQFF.

The chain is built from TRBV5-1 and TRBJ1-1, with 8 nucleotides matching TRBD1. The CDR3 has 14 amino acids. The V gene's germline CDR1 is SGHRS and CDR2 YFSETQ. The V segment lost 4 bases and the J segment 4 bases; nucleotides outside the gene matches: 6. This chain's CDR3 is CASSMGTGGTEAFF. The DNA for the CDR3 is TGCGCCAGCAGCATGGGGACAGGAGGCACTGAAGCTTTCTTT.

The V call is TRBV9, the J call TRBJ2-1; 7 nucleotides match TRBD1. Germline-derived CDR1 and CDR2 are SGDLS and YYNGEE. V shed 3 bases, J shed 7 bases, and the junction held 4 bases outside the gene matches. This CDR3 has 13 residues. The CDR3 here is CASSDLQGNEQFF. The CDR3 region has the DNA TGTGCCAGCAGCGACCTACAGGGGAATGAGCAGTTCTTC.

This clone has more than one count but fewer than ten. The chain employs TRBV29-1 and TRBJ1-2, with D hard to call. The CDR3 runs to 12 residues. With 8 bases removed from V and 6 bases from J, the gap between germline ends came to 16 bases. CDR1 SQVTM and CDR2 ANQGSEA come from the germline V gene. The CDR3: CSSTPGGDGYTF. The CDR3 nucleotides are TGCAGCTCAACCCCGGGAGGAGATGGCTACACCTTC.

J is TRBJ1-2 and V is TRBV27, with D unclear. This CDR3 has 15 amino acids. Germline V gene sequence: CDR1 MNHEY, CDR2 SMNVEV (reference sequence). V lost 3 bases and J lost 0, with 11 bases in between. The CDR3 here is CASSFKFTANYGYTF. In DNA form, the CDR3 reads TGTGCCAGCAGTTTCAAATTCACGGCTAACTATGGCTACACCTTC.

This clone was counted only a few times. The rearrangement uses TRBV29-1 and TRBJ1-5; D might be TRBD1 (5 bases). The germline V and J ends were trimmed by 7 bases and 3 bases, with 13 bases remaining between them. Looked up from germline, CDR1 is SQVTM and CDR2 is ANQGSEA. This CDR3 is built from 13 residues. CDR3 sequence (DNA): TGCAGCGCTGGAAAGGGACTCAATCAGCCCCAGCATTTT. Its protein is CSAGKGLNQPQHF.